The 5 T cell receptor beta chains below come from one sample, sequenced in a study of T cell repertoires in ileal Crohn's disease. The assay was immunoSEQ multiplex PCR, and TCRdb's table has in-frame clones only and misses some. In the table there are about 17,000 clones, 60% of which are singletons. Sequencing used ileal tissue. The receptors come from an adult with Crohn's disease.

CDR3 DNA sequence: TGTGCCAGCGGCCCGGGGGCAGATACGCAGTATTTT. Amino acids: CASGPGADTQYF. The chain couples TRBV6-6 to TRBJ2-3, with D maybe TRBD2 (6 bases). Trimming shortened V by 8 bases and J by 4 bases, and 10 bases separated the two germline ends. The CDR3 loop spans 12 amino acids. Looked up from germline, CDR1 is MNHNY and CDR2 is SVGAGI (reference sequence).

V usage is TRBV5-1 and J usage is TRBJ2-5; D is unclear. The CDR3 loop spans 13 amino acids. The ends were cut back, 0 bases at V and 3 bases at J, with 6 bases in the middle. The germline V gene has CDR1 SGHRS and CDR2 YFSETQ. Written as DNA, the CDR3 is TGCGCCAGCAGCTTGGTCTCAGAAGAGACCCAGTACTTC. Translating it yields CASSLVSEETQYF. The whole variable domain, remainder taken from reference TRBV5-1 and TRBJ2-5, is KAGVTQTPRYLIKTRGQQVTLSCSPISGHRSVSWYQQTPGQGLQFLFEYFSETQRNKGNFPGRFSGRQFSNSRSEMNVSTLELGDSALYLCASSLVSEETQYFGPGTRLLVL.

The rearrangement links TRBV19 to TRBJ2-7, with TRBD2 matching over 15 bases. Germline-derived CDR1 and CDR2 are LNHDA and SQIVND (reference sequence). The CDR3 length is 15 residues. The V and J ends lost 3 bases and 6 bases, in that order; junction bases with no gene match: 3. The CDR3 loop is CASSMAGLAGGEQYF. The CDR3 bases are TGTGCCAGTAGTATGGCGGGACTAGCGGGAGGCGAGCAGTACTTC. The full variable domain, completed using reference TRBV19 and TRBJ2-7, is DGGITQSPKYLFRKEGQNVTLSCEQNLNHDAMYWYRQDPGQGLRLIYYSQIVNDFQKGDIAEGYSVSREKKESFPLTVTSAQKNPTAFYLCASSMAGLAGGEQYFGPGTRLTVT.

The genes are TRBV27 and TRBJ2-5; D perhaps matches TRBD1 (6 bases). CDR3 size: 14 residues. Germline V gene sequence: CDR1 MNHEY, CDR2 SMNVEV (reference sequence). The V end was cut by 5 bases, the J end by 9 bases, with 19 bases between. Here the CDR3 DNA reads TGTGCCAGCAGTCCGGGACACAGTGGGAGACCCCAGTACTTC. It yields the protein CASSPGHSGRPQYF.

Turning to this clone: Germline and junction disagree at one end, which may indicate a read error. This chain connects TRBV28 to TRBJ1-4; a possible D gene is TRBD1 (6 bases). Germline-derived CDR1 and CDR2 are MDHEN and SYDVKM. The CDR3 spans 12 residues. CDR3: CASSLRGKKLFF. The DNA of the CDR3 is TGTGCCAGCAGTTTAAGGGGGAAAAAGCTGTTTTTT.